What follows are 25 T cell receptor beta chains derived from one specimen sequenced in a study of shared T cell receptors in the human thymus. Generated by immunoSEQ multiplex PCR, the TCRdb table keeps only in-frame clones and is missing some. The sample records approximately 760,000 clones, roughly 85% being singletons. The same sample was also used in a study of human thymus T cells.

Sequencing was done on a sample of thymocytes. Every receptor here comes from a girl in the first two years of life with a congenital heart defect.

The chain employs TRBV7-8 and TRBJ2-7, with D unresolved. V lost 1 base to trimming and J lost 3 bases, with 7 bases between them. Germline V gives CDR1 SGHVS, CDR2 FQNEAQ. There are 13 residues in the CDR3. In DNA, the CDR3 is TGTGCCAGCAGCTTAGGTCTATACTACGAGCAGTACTTC. This codes for CASSLGLYYEQYF.

This chain joins TRBV2 and TRBJ2-5; 7 nucleotides agree with TRBD1. Trimming took 2 bases from V and 2 from J; bases not matched to a gene: 8. Germline V gene lookup returns CDR1 SNHLY and CDR2 FYNNEI. The CDR3 runs to 16 residues. The CDR3 DNA reads as TGTGCCAGCAGTGAAATGGAGAACAGGGGACAAGAGACCCAGTACTTC. Translating gives CASSEMENRGQETQYF.

This clone was observed once. V usage is TRBV30 and J usage is TRBJ2-3; D ambiguous. The CDR3 spans 13 residues. Looked up from germline, CDR1 is GTSNPN and CDR2 is SVGIG (reference sequence). Trimming cost V 1 base and J 5 bases, with 10 bases left between them. The CDR3 spells CAWSAYMVDTQYF. The CDR3 nucleotides are TGTGCCTGGAGTGCTTACATGGTAGATACGCAGTATTTT.

J is TRBJ2-7 and V is TRBV6-1, with a tentative D call TRBD1 (6 bases). CDR1 is MNHNS, CDR2 SASEGT, per germline. Trimming pared 6 bases from V and 3 bases from J, leaving 15 bases between. The CDR3 length is 14 residues. CDR3 region: CASRAPGTNYEQYF. CDR3 nucleotides: TGTGCCAGCAGGGCCCCGGGGACAAACTACGAGCAGTACTTC.

The chain joins TRBV11-3 to TRBJ2-3; D perhaps matches TRBD2 (5 bases). The CDR3 is made up of 17 amino acids. V was cut by 2 bases and J by 6 bases, with 21 bases left in between. Per the germline V gene, CDR1 is SGHNT and CDR2 is YENEEA. For the CDR3, the DNA is TGTGCCAGCAGCTTATTTGGACGGGGAAGGCTAATTGATACGCAGTATTTT. Its protein is CASSLFGRGRLIDTQYF. The full variable domain, in which reference TRBV11-3 and TRBJ2-3 provide the parts outside the CDR3, is EAGVVQSPRYKIIEKKQPVAFWCNPISGHNTLYWYLQNLGQGPELLIRYENEEAVDDSQLPKDRFSAERLKGVDSTLKIQPAELGDSAVYLCASSLFGRGRLIDTQYFGPGTRLTVL.

This clone was picked up a small number of times. V gene TRBV18 combines with J gene TRBJ2-5, with D uncertain. V was pared by 3 bases and J by 5 bases, with 7 bases between. The CDR3 sequence is 12 residues long. The germline gives CDR1 KGHSH, CDR2 LQKENI. The CDR3 nucleotides read TGTGCCAGCTCACCGCGGTGGGAGACCCAGTACTTC. Amino acids: CASSPRWETQYF.

As concerns this clone: The junction differs from germline at one of its ends, possibly a read error. V is TRBV20-1 and J is TRBJ2-1; no definite D call. The CDR3 runs 8 residues. The V gene's germline CDR1 is DFQATT and CDR2 SNEGSKA (reference sequence). This CDR3 is CSLNGQFF. The CDR3 coding sequence is TGCAGCCTAAATGGGCAGTTCTTC.

The V and J genes are TRBV29-1 and TRBJ1-1, with TRBD1 matching 7 bases. CDR1 is SQVTM and CDR2 is ANQGSEA in the germline V gene. The V and J ends lost 6 bases and 4 bases, in that order; junction bases with no gene match: 5. The CDR3 runs 12 residues. CDR3 nucleotide sequence: TGCAGCGTCGTACAGGGGAGCACTGAAGCTTTCTTT. It codes for CSVVQGSTEAFF. The complete variable domain, with remaining parts taken from reference TRBV29-1 and TRBJ1-1, reads SAVISQKPSRDICQRGTSLTIQCQVDSQVTMMFWYRQQPGQSLTLIATANQGSEATYESGFVIDKFPISRPNLTFSTLTVSNMSPEDSSIYLCSVVQGSTEAFFGQGTRLTVV.

The V call is TRBV11-3, the J call TRBJ1-1; possibly TRBD1 for D (6 bases). This CDR3 spans 16 amino acids. Germline CDR1 SGHNT, CDR2 YENEEA. The V gene lost 5 bases and the J gene lost 7 bases, with 23 bases spanning the gap. In nucleotides, the CDR3 is TGTGCCAGCAGCCCCCACTCGGACAGATCAGGTAATGAAGCTTTCTTT. Amino acid sequence: CASSPHSDRSGNEAFF.

This chain links TRBV28 with TRBJ1-5; 10 bases are a match to TRBD1. V gave up 1 base and J gave up 7 bases; unmatched junction bases: 7. CDR3 length: 16 amino acids. The germline V gene has CDR1 MDHEN and CDR2 SYDVKM. Written as DNA, the CDR3 is TGTGCCAGCAGTTTATTGACAGGGGGCGCGGCACAGCCCCAGCATTTT. It yields the protein CASSLLTGGAAQPQHF.

This clone was detected only a few times. The rearrangement uses TRBV11-2 and TRBJ2-1; possibly TRBD2 for D (6 bases). The V gene lost 4 bases and the J gene lost 5 bases, with 24 bases spanning the gap. This CDR3 contains 18 residues. The germline V gene has CDR1 SGHAT and CDR2 FQNNGV. Here the CDR3 DNA reads TGTGCCAGCAGCTCGGGGACTCTTGCGGACTCGATGAACAATGAGCAGTTCTTC. Its translation: CASSSGTLADSMNNEQFF.

The rearrangement uses TRBV5-6 and TRBJ1-1; no clear D. The V end was cut by 4 bases, the J end by 0 bases, with 10 bases between. The V gene's germline CDR1 is SGHDT and CDR2 YYEEEE. The CDR3 runs 14 residues. CDR3 in amino acids: CASSLGALNTEAFF. The CDR3 nucleotides are TGTGCCAGCAGCCTCGGAGCCTTGAACACTGAAGCTTTCTTT.

This CDR3 reads CASSQVLRGGNGYTF. Here the CDR3 DNA reads TGTGCCAGCAGTCAGGTTCTTAGGGGGGGAAACGGCTACACCTTC. V is TRBV6-1 and J is TRBJ1-2; D is possibly TRBD1 (6 bases). The CDR3 spans 15 residues. Looked up from germline, CDR1 is MNHNS and CDR2 is SASEGT. Trimming removed 5 bases from V and 8 bases from J, with 21 bases in between.

The chain couples TRBV2 to TRBJ1-5; TRBD1 agrees at 8 bases. This CDR3 region has 15 residues. Trimming took 3 bases from V and 7 from J; bases not matched to a gene: 8. Germline values: CDR1 SNHLY, CDR2 FYNNEI. The CDR3 spells CASSEVRQGYQPQHF. The DNA of the CDR3 is TGTGCCAGCAGTGAGGTCAGACAGGGGTACCAGCCCCAGCATTTT.

This clone was found once. The rearrangement uses TRBV5-6 and TRBJ1-1; maybe TRBD1 (5 bases). V lost 3 bases, J lost 7 bases, and 13 bases lay in between. The CDR3 totals 13 residues. Germline V gene sequence: CDR1 SGHDT, CDR2 YYEEEE. The CDR3 region is CASSSDRKGEAFF. In nucleotides, the CDR3 is TGTGCCAGCAGCTCCGACAGAAAAGGTGAAGCTTTCTTT.

The V and J genes are TRBV4-1 and TRBJ1-2, with D uncertain. V lost 3 bases and J 5 bases, leaving 10 bases between the germline ends. The CDR3 is 13 residues long. The germline gives CDR1 MGHRA, CDR2 YSYEKL. The CDR3 spells CASSQNLSYGYTF. DNA for the CDR3: TGCGCCAGCAGCCAGAACCTATCATATGGCTACACCTTC.

V and J are TRBV27 and TRBJ1-5, with 10 bases lining up with TRBD1. Germline CDR1 reads MNHEY; CDR2 reads SMNVEV (reference sequence). The length of the CDR3 is 16 residues. The J segment lost 6 bases and the V segment lost 5 bases, leaving 10 bases of the junction unmatched. This CDR3 reads CASSDSGTGDCQPQHF. The CDR3 bases are TGTGCCAGCAGTGACTCCGGGACAGGGGATTGTCAGCCCCAGCATTTT.

This chain connects TRBV28 to TRBJ1-6; maybe TRBD1 (6 bases). The V gene's germline CDR1 is MDHEN and CDR2 SYDVKM. V was clipped by 6 bases and J by 6 bases, with 12 bases between them. There are 14 residues in the CDR3. The CDR3 reads CASRHRAINSPLHF. The CDR3 coding sequence is TGTGCCAGCAGGCACAGGGCGATTAATTCACCCCTCCACTTT.

This clone has only one observation. J is TRBJ1-6 and V is TRBV14; D unresolved. This CDR3 region has 14 residues. Trimming shortened V by 0 bases and J by 10 bases, and 10 bases separated the two germline ends. Germline values: CDR1 SGHDN, CDR2 FVKESK. For the CDR3, the DNA is TGTGCCAGCAGCCAAGAGTCAGGCCACTCACCCCTCCACTTT. Protein: CASSQESGHSPLHF.

This chain links TRBV5-5 with TRBJ1-4, with 8 bases aligning to TRBD1. Trimming at V came to 4 bases and at J to 4 bases, leaving 6 bases not matched to a gene. The germline V gene has CDR1 SGHKS and CDR2 YYEKEE (reference sequence). The CDR3 is 15 amino acids. In DNA, the CDR3 is TGTGCCAGCAGCCAGGACAGGGAAGGTAATGAAAAACTGTTTTTT. It encodes CASSQDREGNEKLFF.

The genes are TRBV2 and TRBJ1-2, with D perhaps matching TRBD1 (6 bases). V was clipped by 7 bases and J by 8 bases, with 11 bases between them. Germline V lookup: CDR1 SNHLY, CDR2 FYNNEI. CDR3 length: 11 residues. As DNA, the CDR3 is TGTGCCAGCACTAGGGGGAGAGGCTACACCTTC. This encodes CASTRGRGYTF.

This sequence joins TRBV4-3 and TRBJ1-3; D is undetermined. In germline, CDR1 is LGHNA, CDR2 YSLEER. The V end lost 4 bases, the J end lost 4 bases, and 17 bases lay between the germline ends. This CDR3 is built from 16 residues. CDR3 DNA: TGCGCCAGCAGCCGGAATGTCGCGGCAGCCGGAAACACCATATATTTT. It codes for CASSRNVAAAGNTIYF.

The chain carries TRBV5-6 and TRBJ1-6; 7 nucleotides line up with TRBD1. The CDR3 length is 15 residues. Looked up from germline, CDR1 is SGHDT and CDR2 is YYEEEE. Germline trimming cut 2 bases from V and 7 bases from J; bases unmatched to any gene: 6. CDR3 residues: CASSFRDSRNSPLHF. Here the CDR3 DNA reads TGTGCCAGCAGCTTCCGGGACAGCAGGAATTCACCCCTCCACTTT.

The chain carries TRBV11-2 and TRBJ1-1, with D perhaps matching TRBD1 (6 bases). The V end lost 6 bases, the J end lost 0 bases, and 8 bases lay between the germline ends. In germline, CDR1 is SGHAT, CDR2 FQNNGV. This CDR3 has 13 amino acids. The CDR3 protein is CASRDRLNTEAFF. CDR3 DNA sequence: TGTGCCAGCAGGGACAGATTGAACACTGAAGCTTTCTTT. Filled out from reference TRBV11-2 and TRBJ1-1, the complete variable domain reads EAGVAQSPRYKIIEKRQSVAFWCNPISGHATLYWYQQILGQGPKLLIQFQNNGVVDDSQLPKDRFSAERLKGVDSTLKIQPAKLEDSAVYLCASRDRLNTEAFFGQGTRLTVV.

The gene calls are TRBV20-1 and TRBJ2-5, with 7 bases identical to TRBD2. Losses at the gene ends were 5 bases for V and 13 bases for J; bases not matched to a gene: 7. The CDR3 has 10 amino acids. CDR1 is DFQATT, CDR2 SNEGSKA, per germline (reference sequence). The CDR3 nucleotides read TGCAGTGCTGTCCGCGGGGGACCGTACTTC. Its translation: CSAVRGGPYF.